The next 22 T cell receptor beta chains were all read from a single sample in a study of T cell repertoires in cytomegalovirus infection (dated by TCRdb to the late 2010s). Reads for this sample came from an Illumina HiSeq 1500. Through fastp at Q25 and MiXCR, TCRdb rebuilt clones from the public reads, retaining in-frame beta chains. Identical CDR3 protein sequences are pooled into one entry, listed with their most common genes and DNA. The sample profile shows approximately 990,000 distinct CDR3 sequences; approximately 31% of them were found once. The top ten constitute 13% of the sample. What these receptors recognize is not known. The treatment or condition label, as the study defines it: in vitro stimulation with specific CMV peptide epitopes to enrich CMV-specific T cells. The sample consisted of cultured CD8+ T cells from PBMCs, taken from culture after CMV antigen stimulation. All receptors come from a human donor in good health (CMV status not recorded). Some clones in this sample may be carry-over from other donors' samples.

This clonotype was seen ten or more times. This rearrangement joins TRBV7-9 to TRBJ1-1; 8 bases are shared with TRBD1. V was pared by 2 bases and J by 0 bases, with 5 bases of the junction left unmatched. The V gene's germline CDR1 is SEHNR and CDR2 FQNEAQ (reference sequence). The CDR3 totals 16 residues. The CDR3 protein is CASSLPRDRLNTEAFF. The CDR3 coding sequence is TGTGCCAGCAGCTTACCTCGGGACAGGCTGAACACTGAAGCTTTCTTT.

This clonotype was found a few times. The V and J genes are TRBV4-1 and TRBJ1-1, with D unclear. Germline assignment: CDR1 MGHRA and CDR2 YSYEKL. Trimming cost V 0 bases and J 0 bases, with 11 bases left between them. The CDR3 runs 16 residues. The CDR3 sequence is CASSQDSGGMNTEAFF. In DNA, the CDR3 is TGCGCCAGCAGCCAAGATTCGGGAGGGATGAACACTGAAGCTTTCTTT.

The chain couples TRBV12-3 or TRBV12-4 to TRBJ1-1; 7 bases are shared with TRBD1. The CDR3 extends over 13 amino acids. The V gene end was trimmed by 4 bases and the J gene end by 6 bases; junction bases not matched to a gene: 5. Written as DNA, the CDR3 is TGTGCCAGCAGTTCACAGGGGTATGCTGAAGCTTTCTTT. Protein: CASSSQGYAEAFF.

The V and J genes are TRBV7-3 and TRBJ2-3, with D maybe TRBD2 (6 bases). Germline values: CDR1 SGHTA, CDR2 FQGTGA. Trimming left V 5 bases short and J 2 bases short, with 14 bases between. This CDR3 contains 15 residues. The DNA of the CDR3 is TGTGCCAGCAGCACGGGACTGCTTCCCACAGATACGCAGTATTTT. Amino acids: CASSTGLLPTDTQYF. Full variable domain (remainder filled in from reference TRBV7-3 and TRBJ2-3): GAGVSQTPSNKVTEKGKYVELRCDPISGHTALYWYRQSLGQGPEFLIYFQGTGAADDSGLPNDRFFAVRPEGSVSTLKIQRTERGDSAVYLCASSTGLLPTDTQYFGPGTRLTVL.

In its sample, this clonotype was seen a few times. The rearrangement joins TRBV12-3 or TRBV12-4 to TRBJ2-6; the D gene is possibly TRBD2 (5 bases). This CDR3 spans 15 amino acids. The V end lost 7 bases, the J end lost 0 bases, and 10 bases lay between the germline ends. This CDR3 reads CASIGRGSGANVLTF. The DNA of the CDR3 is TGTGCCAGCATAGGACGGGGCTCTGGGGCCAACGTCCTGACTTTC.

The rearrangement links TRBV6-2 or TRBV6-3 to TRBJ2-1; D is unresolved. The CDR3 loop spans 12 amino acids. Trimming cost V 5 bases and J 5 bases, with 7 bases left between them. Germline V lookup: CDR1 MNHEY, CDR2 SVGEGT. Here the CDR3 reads CASSPWNNEQFF. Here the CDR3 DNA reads TGTGCCAGCAGTCCATGGAACAATGAGCAGTTCTTC.

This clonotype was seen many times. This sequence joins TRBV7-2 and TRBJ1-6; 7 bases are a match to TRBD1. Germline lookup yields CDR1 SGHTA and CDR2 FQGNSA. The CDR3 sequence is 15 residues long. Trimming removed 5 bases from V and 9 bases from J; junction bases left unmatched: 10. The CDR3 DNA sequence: TGTGCCAGCAGCCTGGGGCAAGGGGGCACTTCACCCCTCCACTTT. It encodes CASSLGQGGTSPLHF.

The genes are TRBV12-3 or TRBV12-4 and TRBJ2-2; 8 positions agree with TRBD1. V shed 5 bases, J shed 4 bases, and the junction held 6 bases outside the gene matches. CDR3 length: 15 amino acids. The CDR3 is CASSATGGSTGELFF. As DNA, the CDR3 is TGTGCCAGCAGTGCAACAGGGGGAAGCACCGGGGAGCTGTTTTTT.

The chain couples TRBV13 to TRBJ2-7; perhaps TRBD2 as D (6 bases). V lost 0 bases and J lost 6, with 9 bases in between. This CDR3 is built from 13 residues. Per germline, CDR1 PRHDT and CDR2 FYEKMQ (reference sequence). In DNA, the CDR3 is TGTGCCAGCAGCTTAGGACGGGGAGGCGAGCAGTACGTC. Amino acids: CASSLGRGGEQYV.

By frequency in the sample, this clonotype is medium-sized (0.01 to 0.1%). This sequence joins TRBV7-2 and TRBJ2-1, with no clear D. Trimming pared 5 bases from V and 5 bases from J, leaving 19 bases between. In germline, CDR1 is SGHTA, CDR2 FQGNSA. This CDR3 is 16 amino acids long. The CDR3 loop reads CASSPAGVSIHNEQFF. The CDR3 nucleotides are TGTGCCAGCAGCCCAGCTGGGGTCTCAATCCACAATGAGCAGTTCTTC.

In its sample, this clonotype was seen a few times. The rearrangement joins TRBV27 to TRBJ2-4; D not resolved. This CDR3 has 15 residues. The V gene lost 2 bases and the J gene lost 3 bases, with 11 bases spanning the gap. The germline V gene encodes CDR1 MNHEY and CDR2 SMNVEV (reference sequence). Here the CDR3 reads CASSLRSYIKNIQYF. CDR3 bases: TGTGCCAGCAGTTTACGTTCTTATATCAAAAACATTCAGTACTTC.

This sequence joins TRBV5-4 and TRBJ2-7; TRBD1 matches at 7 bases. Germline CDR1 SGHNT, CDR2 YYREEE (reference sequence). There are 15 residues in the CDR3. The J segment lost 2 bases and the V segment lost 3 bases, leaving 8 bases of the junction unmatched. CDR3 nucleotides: TGTGCCAGCAGCTGGCCCGGGGACAGCCCCTACGAGCAGTACGTC. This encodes CASSWPGDSPYEQYV.

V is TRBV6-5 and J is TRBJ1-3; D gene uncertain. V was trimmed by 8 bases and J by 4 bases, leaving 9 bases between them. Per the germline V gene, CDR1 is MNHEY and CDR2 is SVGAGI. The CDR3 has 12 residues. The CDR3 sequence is CASPGLGNTIYF. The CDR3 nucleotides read TGTGCCAGCCCCGGATTGGGAAACACCATATATTTT.

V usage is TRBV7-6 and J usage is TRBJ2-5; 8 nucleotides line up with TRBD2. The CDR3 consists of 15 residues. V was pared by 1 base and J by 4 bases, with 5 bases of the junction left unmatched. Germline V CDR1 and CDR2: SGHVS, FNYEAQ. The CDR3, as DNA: TGTGCCAGCAGCTTAGAACGGCGGGGGGCAGAGACCCAGTACTTC. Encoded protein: CASSLERRGAETQYF.

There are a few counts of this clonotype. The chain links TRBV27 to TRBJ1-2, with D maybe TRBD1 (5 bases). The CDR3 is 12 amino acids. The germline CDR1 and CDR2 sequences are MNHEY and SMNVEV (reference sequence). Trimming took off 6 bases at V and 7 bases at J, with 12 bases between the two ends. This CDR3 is CASSSGLGGYTF. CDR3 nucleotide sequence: TGTGCCAGCAGCTCGGGACTTGGTGGCTACACCTTC.

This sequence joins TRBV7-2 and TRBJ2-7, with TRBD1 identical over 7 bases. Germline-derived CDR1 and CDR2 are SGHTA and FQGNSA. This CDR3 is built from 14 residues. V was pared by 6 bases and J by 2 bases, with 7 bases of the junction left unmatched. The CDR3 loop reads CASSVSGTAYEQYV. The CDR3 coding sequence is TGTGCCAGCAGTGTATCCGGGACAGCCTACGAGCAGTACGTC.

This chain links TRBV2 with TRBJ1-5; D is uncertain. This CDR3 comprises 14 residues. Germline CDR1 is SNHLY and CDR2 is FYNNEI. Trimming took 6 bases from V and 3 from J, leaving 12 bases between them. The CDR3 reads CASRAGPINQPQHF. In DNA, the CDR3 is TGTGCCAGCAGAGCCGGACCCATCAATCAGCCCCAGCATTTT.

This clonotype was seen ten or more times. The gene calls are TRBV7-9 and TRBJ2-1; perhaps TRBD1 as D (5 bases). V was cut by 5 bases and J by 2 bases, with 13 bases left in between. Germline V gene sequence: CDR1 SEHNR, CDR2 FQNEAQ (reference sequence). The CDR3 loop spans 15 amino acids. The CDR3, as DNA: TGTGCCAGCAGCCGAGCCCGGACAACCTACAATGAGCAGTTCTTC. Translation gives CASSRARTTYNEQFF.

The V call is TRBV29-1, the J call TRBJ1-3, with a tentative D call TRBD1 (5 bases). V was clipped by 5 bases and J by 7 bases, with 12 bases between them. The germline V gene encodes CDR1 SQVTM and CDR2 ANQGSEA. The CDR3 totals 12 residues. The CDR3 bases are TGCAGCGTTACATGGGGCGCGAACACCATATATTTT. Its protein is CSVTWGANTIYF.

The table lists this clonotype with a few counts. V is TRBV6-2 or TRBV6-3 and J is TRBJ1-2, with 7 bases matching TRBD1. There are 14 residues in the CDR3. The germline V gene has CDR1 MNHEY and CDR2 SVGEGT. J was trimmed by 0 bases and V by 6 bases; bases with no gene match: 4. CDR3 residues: CASRQGMANYGYTF. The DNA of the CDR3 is TGTGCCAGCAGACAGGGGATGGCTAACTATGGCTACACCTTC.

The CDR3 here is CASSLVAAAVDTQYF. In nucleotides, the CDR3 is TGTGCCAGCAGTTTAGTAGCAGCTGCGGTTGATACGCAGTATTTT. The V and J genes are TRBV12-3 or TRBV12-4 and TRBJ2-3; D not resolved. The CDR3 sequence is 15 residues long. Trimming left V 1 base short and J 6 bases short, with 14 bases between.

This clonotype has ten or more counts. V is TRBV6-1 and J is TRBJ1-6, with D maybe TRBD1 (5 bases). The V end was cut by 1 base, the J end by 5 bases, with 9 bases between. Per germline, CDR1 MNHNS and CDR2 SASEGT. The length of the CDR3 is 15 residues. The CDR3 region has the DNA TGTGCCAGCAGTGAAGACGGGACGAATAATTCACCCCTCCACTTT. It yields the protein CASSEDGTNNSPLHF.